The clone carrying this T cell receptor beta chain was detected ten times or more. What it binds is unknown. This specimen comes from a study of CD8+CD57+ T cells in acquired aplastic anemia. About the research overall: On average, sorted CD4+ and CD8+ cells gave 3.2 ug of DNA. Study-wide results and caveats: The same twenty-nine CD8+ CDR3 sequences occurred in patients and in controls.

The CDR3 loop spans 14 amino acids. Germline CDR1 reads SEHNR; CDR2 reads FQNEAQ (reference sequence). V was shortened by 5 bases and J by 6 bases, with 13 bases between the two germline ends. Using genomic DNA as the template, TCR beta VDJ and CDR3 profiling was carried out. TCRdb called the reads again in MiXCR, with one record for every CDR3 protein. The sample consists of 160,000 or so distinct CDR3 sequences, 47% of them appearing once. Before being chosen for sequencing, patients had shown CD8+CD57+ cell expansion by flow cytometry. Prior therapy had not been administered to any patient at the time of blood sampling.

This chain links TRBV7-9 with TRBJ1-4; no clear D gene. Sequenced material: sorted CD4+, CD8+, or CD8+CD57+ T cells (not recorded which) from PBMCs. The TCR comes from a human donor with aplastic anemia. The CDR3 DNA reads TGTGCCAGCAGCCCCGGGGTCCGTGATGAAAAACTGTTTTTT. Its translation is CASSPGVRDEKLFF.